Listed below are T cell receptor beta chains from one sample, sequenced in a study of blood T cell repertoires in COVID-19. Assay: immunoSEQ multiplex PCR; the TCRdb copy retains only in-frame clones and omits some. The sample lists tens of thousands of clones, 90% occurring once. The source material was peripheral blood. The receptors shown here come from a woman aged 80 or over with acute or convalescent COVID-19. Both conserved end residues are part of each CDR3. The order of the fields is D gene, clone size, V gene, CDR3 length, J gene, CDR3 DNA, CDR3 protein. A D gene is named only where the DNA matches it firmly. Only part of the rows carry a size: once, few, many, or a class if the clone is expanded.

.	.	TRBV5-4	11	TRBJ1-4	TGTGCCAGCAGCTTATTTGATTCCATGGCTTTT	CASSLFDSMAF
.	.	TRBV24-1	13	TRBJ2-1	TGTGCCACCAGTGACCTCACAGGTGATGAGCAGTTCTTC	CATSDLTGDEQFF
TRBD1	.	TRBV4-1	19	TRBJ2-1	TGCGCCAGCAGCCAAGATCCCTCAACCGGGACAGGGTCCTACAATGAGCAGTTCTTC	CASSQDPSTGTGSYNEQFF
.	few	TRBV29-1	12	TRBJ2-7	TGCAGCGTTGCGAACGTAGCCTACGAGCAGTACTTC	CSVANVAYEQYF
.	.	TRBV7-3	15	TRBJ2-3	TGTGCCAGCAGCCTAGGGCACAGGGGAGGAGATACGCAGTATTTT	CASSLGHRGGDTQYF
TRBD1	.	TRBV30	14	TRBJ1-1	TGTGCCTGGAGTACCAGGGGGCTCAACACTGAAGCTTTCTTT	CAWSTRGLNTEAFF
.	.	TRBV5-4	14	TRBJ1-1	TGTGCCAGCAGCCGACAGAGAACGAACACTGAAGCTTTCTTT	CASSRQRTNTEAFF
.	once	TRBV27	15	TRBJ1-5	TGTGCCAGCAGTTTAAGCCAGGGCGGTGATCAGCCCCAGCATTTT	CASSLSQGGDQPQHF
TRBD1	once	TRBV18	16	TRBJ2-1	TGTGCCAGCTCACCTTTCGGGACAGGATTCTACAATGAGCAGTTCTTC	CASSPFGTGFYNEQFF
TRBD1	.	TRBV19	16	TRBJ1-5	TGTGCCAGTAGTTTTGGGACAGGGGGTAGCAATCAGCCCCAGCATTTT	CASSFGTGGSNQPQHF
.	once	TRBV21-1	14	TRBJ2-7	TGTGCCAGCAGCAAAGGTGCCGGGAGATCCGAGCAGTACTTC	CASSKGAGRSEQYF
.	.	TRBV19	15	TRBJ1-5	TGTGCCAGTAGTATGCGGACGGGGGGCAATCAGCCCCAGCATTTT	CASSMRTGGNQPQHF
TRBD1	.	TRBV19	17	TRBJ2-2	TGTGCCAGTAGTCGTCGACGACAGGGGGGGAACACCGGGGAGCTGTTTTTT	CASSRRRQGGNTGELFF
.	.	TRBV5-4	12	TRBJ2-3	TGTGCCAGCAGCCTACTAGGAGGGCCGCAGTATTTT	CASSLLGGPQYF
.	.	TRBV11-3	11	TRBJ2-7	TGTGCCAGCAGCTTTAGATACGAGCAGTACTTC	CASSFRYEQYF
.	.	TRBV7-2	15	TRBJ2-1	TGTGCCAGCAGCCTGAGAAAAACCGTCTACAATGAGCAGTTCTTC	CASSLRKTVYNEQFF
.	.	TRBV7-9	12	TRBJ2-1	TGTGCCAGCAGCTTTCACAGGACCAGCGCCTTCTTC	CASSFHRTSAFF
TRBD2	.	TRBV4-3	17	TRBJ2-1	TGCGCCAGCAGCCATGTAGTAGCGGGAAACGCCTACAATGAGCAGTTCTTC	CASSHVVAGNAYNEQFF
TRBD2	.	TRBV28	15	TRBJ2-3	TGTGCCAGTCTCGGGTCTAGCGGTAGCACAGATACGCAGTATTTT	CASLGSSGSTDTQYF
TRBD1	.	TRBV10-3	14	TRBJ1-4	TGTGCCATCAGCAGACAGGGAGGAAATGAAAAACTGTTTTTT	CAISRQGGNEKLFF
TRBD1	.	TRBV7-2	16	TRBJ1-3	TGTGCCAGCAGCTTGGGACAGCTGAGCTCTGGAAACACCATATATTTT	CASSLGQLSSGNTIYF
.	.	TRBV25-1	13	TRBJ2-3	TGTGCCAGCAGTGGACATCCTCCCGATACGCAGTATTTT	CASSGHPPDTQYF
.	.	TRBV2	13	TRBJ1-2	TGTGCCAGCAGTGAAAGCGGTTATTGGGGCTACACCTTC	CASSESGYWGYTF
TRBD1	.	TRBV5-8	16	TRBJ1-5	TGTGCCAGCAGCCGACGGACAGGGGGTAGCAATCAGCCCCAGCATTTT	CASSRRTGGSNQPQHF
TRBD1	.	TRBV19	14	TRBJ1-1	TGTGCCAGTAATAAGGACAGGGCCAAGATGGGAGCTTTCTTT	CASNKDRAKMGAFF